These T cell receptor beta chains were read from a single sample in a study of Ad26.COV2.S vaccination and SARS-CoV-2 variants. Profiled with immunoSEQ multiplex PCR; TCRdb holds only in-frame clones, not every one. This table has approximately 300,000 clones, roughly 86% appearing once. The sample in question was peripheral blood, obtained in a trial of Ad26.COV2.S vaccine versus placebo. The origin of the receptors is a person between 18 and 60 years old who received the Ad26.COV2.S COVID-19 vaccine or a placebo. The CDR3 runs from the conserved cysteine through the conserved F or W. Fields, in order: clone size, J gene, D gene, V gene, CDR3 DNA, CDR3 protein. D genes are given only for firm matches. Size tells how often a clone was seen (once, few, many) or the class of an expanded clone, and some rows leave it out.

-,TRBJ2-1,TRBD2,TRBV2,TGTGCCAGCAGTGACCTGCTAGCGGGGGGGACTCCCCGCTCCTACAATGAGCAGTTCTTC,CASSDLLAGGTPRSYNEQFF
-,TRBJ1-2,-,TRBV7-2,TGTGCCAGCAGCTTTCGGAGAAACTATGGCTACACCTTC,CASSFRRNYGYTF
-,TRBJ2-1,-,TRBV7-2,TGTGCCAGCAGTTTAGAGCAGTTCTTC,CASSLEQFF
-,TRBJ2-5,-,TRBV2,TGTGCCAGCAGCTATGACCCGTGGGAGACCCAGTACTTC,CASSYDPWETQYF
-,TRBJ2-4,TRBD2,TRBV10-2,TGCGCCAGCAGGGCCACCTTAGCGGGGGGGCCTTCGCGGCTAGCCAAAAACATTCAGTACTTC,CASRATLAGGPSRLAKNIQYF
once,TRBJ2-7,-,TRBV18,TGTGCCAGCTCACGACGAAGGACAGCCGAAGAGCAGTACTTC,CASSRRRTAEEQYF
-,TRBJ1-1,-,TRBV5-5,TGTGCCAGCAGCTTGGAAACGAAGACTGAAGCTTTCTTT,CASSLETKTEAFF
-,TRBJ1-5,-,TRBV6-2/TRBV6-3,TGTGCCAGCAGTTACTTAGATTCTGGTCAGCCCCAGCATTTT,CASSYLDSGQPQHF
-,TRBJ2-5,TRBD1,TRBV25-1,TGTGCCAGCAGTGAATTAGGGACAGGATACCAAGAGACCCAGTACTTC,CASSELGTGYQETQYF
-,TRBJ1-2,TRBD1,TRBV3-1/TRBV3-2,TGTGCCAGCAGTCTGGCCCTCGGACAGGGAAAAAGTATTTCTAACTATGGCTACACCTTC,CASSLALGQGKSISNYGYTF
-,TRBJ1-6,TRBD1,TRBV11-2,TGTGCCAGCAGCCCTGGGGACAGAGGCCTATATAATTCACCCCTCCACTTT,CASSPGDRGLYNSPLHF
-,TRBJ2-1,-,TRBV5-4,TGTGCCAGCAGCTTGGACGCGAGGATCAGGACTTACAATGAGCAGTTCTTC,CASSLDARIRTYNEQFF
once,TRBJ1-3,-,TRBV30,TGTGCCTGGAGTGTTAGTCAGGTCTCTGGAAACACCATATATTTT,CAWSVSQVSGNTIYF
once,TRBJ1-1,-,TRBV19,TGTGCCAGTAGACCGACGGAGAACACTGAAGCTTTCTTT,CASRPTENTEAFF
-,TRBJ1-1,-,TRBV6-5,TGTGCCAGCAGTCATACGGTGGACACTGAAGCTTTCTTT,CASSHTVDTEAFF
-,TRBJ2-3,TRBD1,TRBV5-4,TGTGCCAGCAGCTTAGGACAGGGGAGGGGTGCAGATACGCAGTATTTT,CASSLGQGRGADTQYF
-,TRBJ2-3,TRBD2,TRBV5-4,TGTGCCAGCAGCTTTCGACTAGCGGGGGTTAGCACAGATACGCAGTATTTT,CASSFRLAGVSTDTQYF
-,TRBJ2-3,TRBD2,TRBV18,TGTGCCAGCTCATCGGGACTAGCAGTAGATACGCAGTATTTT,CASSSGLAVDTQYF
once,TRBJ2-2,-,TRBV3-1/TRBV3-2,TGTGCCAGCAGCCAAGCCGGGGGGAACACCGGGGAGCTGTTTTTT,CASSQAGGNTGELFF
-,TRBJ2-1,TRBD1,TRBV18,TGTGCCAGCTCACCACTAGGGGGCGGCTACAATGAGCAGTTCTTC,CASSPLGGGYNEQFF
once,TRBJ2-1,-,TRBV4-3,TGCGCCAGCAGCCAAGAGGGCAGGTACAATGAGCAGTTCTTC,CASSQEGRYNEQFF
-,TRBJ2-7,TRBD1,TRBV6-5,TGTGCCAGCAGTTTCAGGGGGCGCCATACCTACGAGCAGTACTTC,CASSFRGRHTYEQYF
-,TRBJ2-7,TRBD2,TRBV9,TGTGCCAGCAGCCCCGGTGCGGGGGATCGGGAGCAGTACTTC,CASSPGAGDREQYF
-,TRBJ1-1,TRBD1,TRBV6-5,TGTGCCAGCAGTTCAGGGGGGGGAACTGAAGCTTTCTTT,CASSSGGGTEAFF